The sequence of this T cell receptor beta chain was determined in a study of blood T cell repertoires in COVID-19. Some clones are missing from TCRdb's copy, which holds only in-frame ones; the method was immunoSEQ multiplex PCR. This sample has over 95,000 clones, with about four fifths found just once. Deletions cut 3 bases from V and 0 bases from J, with 12 bases between. The CDR3 runs 15 residues. Germline CDR1 and CDR2: LNHDA and SQIVND (reference sequence). The TCR originated in an elderly woman with active or convalescent COVID-19. The chain couples TRBV19 to TRBJ2-7, with a possible D match to TRBD2 (5 bases). Sequencing input: peripheral blood. CDR3 loop: CASSIAGRSSYEQYF. The CDR3 DNA reads as TGTGCCAGTAGTATCGCGGGCCGCTCCTCCTACGAGCAGTACTTC.